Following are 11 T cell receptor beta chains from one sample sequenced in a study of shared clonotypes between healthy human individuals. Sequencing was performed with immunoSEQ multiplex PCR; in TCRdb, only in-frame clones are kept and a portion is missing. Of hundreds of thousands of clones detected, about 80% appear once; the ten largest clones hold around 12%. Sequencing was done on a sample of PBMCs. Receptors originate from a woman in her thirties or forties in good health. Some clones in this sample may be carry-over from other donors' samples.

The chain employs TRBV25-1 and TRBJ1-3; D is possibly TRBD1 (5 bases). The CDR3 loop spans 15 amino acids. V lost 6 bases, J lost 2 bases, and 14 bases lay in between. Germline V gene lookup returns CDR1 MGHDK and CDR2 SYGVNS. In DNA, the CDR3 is TGTGCCAGCAGGGACCCAGGGTCGCCTGGAAACACCATATATTTT. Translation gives CASRDPGSPGNTIYF.

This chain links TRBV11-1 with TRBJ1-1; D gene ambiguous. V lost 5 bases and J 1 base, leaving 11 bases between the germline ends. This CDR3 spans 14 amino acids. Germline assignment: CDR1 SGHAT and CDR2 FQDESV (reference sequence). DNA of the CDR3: TGTGCCAGCAGCAAAGGTAGGCAGAACACTGAAGCTTTCTTT. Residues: CASSKGRQNTEAFF.

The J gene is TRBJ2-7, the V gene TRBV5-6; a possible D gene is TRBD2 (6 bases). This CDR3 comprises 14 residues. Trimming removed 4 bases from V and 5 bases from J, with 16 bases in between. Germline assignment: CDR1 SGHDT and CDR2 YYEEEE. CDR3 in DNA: TGTGCCAGCAGCCACCCCGGGACTGGGGACGAGCAGTACTTC. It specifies CASSHPGTGDEQYF.

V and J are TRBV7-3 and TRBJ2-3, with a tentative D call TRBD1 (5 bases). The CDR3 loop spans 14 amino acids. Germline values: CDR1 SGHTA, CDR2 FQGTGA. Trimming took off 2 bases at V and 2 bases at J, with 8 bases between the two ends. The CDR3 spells CASSLGHHTDTQYF. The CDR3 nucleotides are TGTGCCAGCAGCTTAGGACACCACACAGATACGCAGTATTTT.

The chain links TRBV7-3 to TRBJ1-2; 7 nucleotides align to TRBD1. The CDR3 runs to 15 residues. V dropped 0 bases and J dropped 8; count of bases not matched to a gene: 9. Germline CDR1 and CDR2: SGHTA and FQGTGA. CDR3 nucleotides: TGTGCCAGCAGCTTAACGTCAGGGGGGCCCGACGGCTACACCTTC. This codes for CASSLTSGGPDGYTF.

For the CDR3, the DNA is TGTGCCAGCGGGAAAGGGGACATAGCCTACGAGCAGTACTTC. Protein product: CASGKGDIAYEQYF. The chain is built from TRBV7-8 and TRBJ2-7; D is perhaps TRBD1 (6 bases). Trimming left V 8 bases short and J 2 bases short, with 16 bases between. Germline V lookup: CDR1 SGHVS, CDR2 FQNEAQ. There are 14 residues in the CDR3.

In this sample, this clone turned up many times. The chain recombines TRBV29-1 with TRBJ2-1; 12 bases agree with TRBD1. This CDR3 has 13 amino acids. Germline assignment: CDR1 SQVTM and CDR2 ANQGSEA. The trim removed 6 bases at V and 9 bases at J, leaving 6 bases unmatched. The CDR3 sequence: CSVAGTGGGEQFF. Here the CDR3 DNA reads TGCAGCGTAGCCGGGACAGGGGGCGGTGAGCAGTTCTTC.

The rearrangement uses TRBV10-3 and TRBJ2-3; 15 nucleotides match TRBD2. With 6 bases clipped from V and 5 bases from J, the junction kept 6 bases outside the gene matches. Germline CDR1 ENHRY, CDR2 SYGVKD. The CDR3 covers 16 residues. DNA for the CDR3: TGTGCCATCAGGGGGGGACTAGCGGGAGGCGAAGATACGCAGTATTTT. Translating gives CAIRGGLAGGEDTQYF.

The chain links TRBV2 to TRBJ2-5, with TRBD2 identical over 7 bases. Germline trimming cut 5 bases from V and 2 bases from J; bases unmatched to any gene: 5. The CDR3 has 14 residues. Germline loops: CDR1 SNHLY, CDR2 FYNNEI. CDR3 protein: CASSIWEGQETQYF. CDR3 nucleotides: TGTGCCAGCAGTATCTGGGAGGGACAAGAGACCCAGTACTTC.

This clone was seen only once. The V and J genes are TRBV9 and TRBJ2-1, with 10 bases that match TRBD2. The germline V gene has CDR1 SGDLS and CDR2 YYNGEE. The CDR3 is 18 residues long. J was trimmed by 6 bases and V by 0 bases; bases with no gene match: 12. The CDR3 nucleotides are TGTGCCAGCAGCGTAGATTCTCTGAGTAGCGGGAGGAGCAATGAGCAGTTCTTC. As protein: CASSVDSLSSGRSNEQFF.

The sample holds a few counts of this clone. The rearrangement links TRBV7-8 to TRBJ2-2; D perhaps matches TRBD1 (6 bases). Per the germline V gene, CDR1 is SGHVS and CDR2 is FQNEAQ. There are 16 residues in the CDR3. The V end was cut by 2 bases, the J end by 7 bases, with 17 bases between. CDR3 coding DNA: TGTGCCAGCAGCTTAACTGCTGTCGCCAGGGGCGGGGAGCTGTTTTTT. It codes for CASSLTAVARGGELFF.